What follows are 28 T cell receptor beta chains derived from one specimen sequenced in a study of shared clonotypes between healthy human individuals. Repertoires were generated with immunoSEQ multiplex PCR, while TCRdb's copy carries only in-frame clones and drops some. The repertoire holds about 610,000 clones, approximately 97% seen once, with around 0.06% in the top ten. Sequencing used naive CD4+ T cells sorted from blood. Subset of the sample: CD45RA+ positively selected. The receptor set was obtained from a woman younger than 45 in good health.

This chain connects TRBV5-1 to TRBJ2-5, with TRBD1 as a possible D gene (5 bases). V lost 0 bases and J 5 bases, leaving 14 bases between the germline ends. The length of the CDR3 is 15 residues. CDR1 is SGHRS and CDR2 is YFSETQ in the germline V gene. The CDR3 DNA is TGCGCCAGCAGCTTGGAAAGGGGATATTGGGAGACCCAGTACTTC. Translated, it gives CASSLERGYWETQYF.

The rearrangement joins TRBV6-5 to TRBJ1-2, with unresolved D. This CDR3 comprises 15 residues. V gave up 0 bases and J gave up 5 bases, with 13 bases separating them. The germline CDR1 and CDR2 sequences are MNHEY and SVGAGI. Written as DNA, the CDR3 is TGTGCCAGCAGTTACTCGAGTATGGGATATTATGGCTACACCTTC. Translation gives CASSYSSMGYYGYTF.

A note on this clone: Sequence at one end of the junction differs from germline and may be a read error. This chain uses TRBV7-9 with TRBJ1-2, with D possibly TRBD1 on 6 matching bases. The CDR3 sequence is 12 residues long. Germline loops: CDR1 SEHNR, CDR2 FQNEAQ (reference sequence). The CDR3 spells CASSLTGGRWVF. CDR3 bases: TGTGCCAGCAGCCTCACCGGGGGGCGCTGGGTCTTC.

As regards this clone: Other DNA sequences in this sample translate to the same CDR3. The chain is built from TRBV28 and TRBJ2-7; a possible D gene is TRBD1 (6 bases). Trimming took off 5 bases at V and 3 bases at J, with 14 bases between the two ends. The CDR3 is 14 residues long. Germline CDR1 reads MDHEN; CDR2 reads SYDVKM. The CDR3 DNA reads TGTGCCAGCAGTCCGACAGGAGAGGGCTACGAGCAGTACTTC. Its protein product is CASSPTGEGYEQYF.

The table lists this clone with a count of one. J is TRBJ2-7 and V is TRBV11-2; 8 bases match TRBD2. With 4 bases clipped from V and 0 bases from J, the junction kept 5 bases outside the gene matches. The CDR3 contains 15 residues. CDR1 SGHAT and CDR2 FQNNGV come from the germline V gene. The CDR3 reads CASSSWREVSYEQYF. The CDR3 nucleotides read TGTGCCAGCAGCTCGTGGCGGGAGGTCTCCTACGAGCAGTACTTC.

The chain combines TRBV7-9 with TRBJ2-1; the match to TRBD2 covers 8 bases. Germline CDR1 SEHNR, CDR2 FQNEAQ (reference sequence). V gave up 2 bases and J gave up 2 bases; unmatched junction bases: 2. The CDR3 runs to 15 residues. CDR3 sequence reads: CASSLLLAAYNEQFF. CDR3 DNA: TGTGCCAGCAGCTTATTACTAGCGGCCTACAATGAGCAGTTCTTC.

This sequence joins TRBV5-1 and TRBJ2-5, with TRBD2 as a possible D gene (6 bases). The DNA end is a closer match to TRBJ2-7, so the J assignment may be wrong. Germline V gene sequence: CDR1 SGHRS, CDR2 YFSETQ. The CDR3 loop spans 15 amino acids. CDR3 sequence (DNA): TGCGCCAGCAGCTTGGAAGGCGGGACCTCCTACGAGCAGTACTTC. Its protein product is CASSLEGGTSYEQYF.

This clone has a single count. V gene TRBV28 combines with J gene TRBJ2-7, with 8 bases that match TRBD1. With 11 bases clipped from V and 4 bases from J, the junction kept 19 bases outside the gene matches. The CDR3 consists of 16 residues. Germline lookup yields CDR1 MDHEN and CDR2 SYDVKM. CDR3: CAATSGGEPKVYEQYF. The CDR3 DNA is TGTGCCGCCACCTCAGGGGGCGAACCCAAGGTTTACGAGCAGTACTTC.

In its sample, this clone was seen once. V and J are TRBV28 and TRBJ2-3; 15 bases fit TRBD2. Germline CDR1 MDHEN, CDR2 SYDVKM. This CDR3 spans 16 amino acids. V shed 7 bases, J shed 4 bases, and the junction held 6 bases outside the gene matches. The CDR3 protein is CASNSGLAGGSDTQYF. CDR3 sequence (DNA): TGTGCCAGCAACTCAGGACTAGCGGGGGGGTCAGATACGCAGTATTTT.

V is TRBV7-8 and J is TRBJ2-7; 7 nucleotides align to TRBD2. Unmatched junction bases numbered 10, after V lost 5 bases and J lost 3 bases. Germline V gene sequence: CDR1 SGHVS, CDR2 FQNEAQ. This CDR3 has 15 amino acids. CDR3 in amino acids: CASSIGGGPGYEQYF. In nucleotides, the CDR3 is TGTGCCAGCAGCATCGGCGGGGGACCGGGCTACGAGCAGTACTTC.

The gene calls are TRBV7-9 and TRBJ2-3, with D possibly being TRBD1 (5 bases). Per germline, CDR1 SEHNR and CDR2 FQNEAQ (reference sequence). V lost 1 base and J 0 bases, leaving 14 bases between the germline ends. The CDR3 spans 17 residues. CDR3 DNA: TGTGCCAGCAGCTTAGTCTTACGGACACCTAGCACAGATACGCAGTATTTT. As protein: CASSLVLRTPSTDTQYF.

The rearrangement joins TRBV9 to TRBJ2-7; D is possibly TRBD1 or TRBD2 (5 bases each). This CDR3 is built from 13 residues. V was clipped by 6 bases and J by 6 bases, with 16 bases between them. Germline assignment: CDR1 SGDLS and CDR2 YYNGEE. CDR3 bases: TGTGCCAGCACAAACGGGGACGGGGCCGAGCAGTACTTC. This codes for CASTNGDGAEQYF.

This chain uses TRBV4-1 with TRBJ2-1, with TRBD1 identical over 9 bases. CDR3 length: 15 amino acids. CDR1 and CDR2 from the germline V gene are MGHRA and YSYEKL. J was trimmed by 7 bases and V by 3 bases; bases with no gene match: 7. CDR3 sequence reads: CASSHPGTGSNEQFF. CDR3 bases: TGCGCCAGCAGCCATCCCGGGACAGGGAGTAATGAGCAGTTCTTC.

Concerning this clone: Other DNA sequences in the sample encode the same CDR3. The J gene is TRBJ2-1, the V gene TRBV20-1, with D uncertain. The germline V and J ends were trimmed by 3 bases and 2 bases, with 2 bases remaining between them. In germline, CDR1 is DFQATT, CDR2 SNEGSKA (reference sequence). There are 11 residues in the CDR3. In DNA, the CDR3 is TGCAGTGCTAGGCCCTACAATGAGCAGTTCTTC. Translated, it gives CSARPYNEQFF.

This CDR3 is CASSYSSGGSNQPQHF. The CDR3, as DNA: TGTGCCAGCAGTTACTCTTCAGGGGGAAGCAATCAGCCCCAGCATTTT. The chain joins TRBV6-5 to TRBJ1-5; TRBD1 agrees at 7 bases. After removal of 0 bases from V and 1 base from J, the junction contained 3 bases not matched to a gene. Germline V gene sequence: CDR1 MNHEY, CDR2 SVGAGI. The CDR3 spans 16 residues.

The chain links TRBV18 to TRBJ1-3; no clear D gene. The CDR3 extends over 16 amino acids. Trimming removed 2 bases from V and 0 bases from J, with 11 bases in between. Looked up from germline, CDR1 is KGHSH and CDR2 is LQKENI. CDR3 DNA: TGTGCCAGCTCACCAATTCCTCCATTCTCTGGAAACACCATATATTTT. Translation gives CASSPIPPFSGNTIYF. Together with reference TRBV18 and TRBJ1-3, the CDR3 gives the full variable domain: NAGVMQNPRHLVRRRGQEARLRCSPMKGHSHVYWYRQLPEEGLKFMVYLQKENIIDESGMPKERFSAEFPKEGPSILRIQQVVRGDSAAYFCASSPIPPFSGNTIYFGEGSWLTVV.

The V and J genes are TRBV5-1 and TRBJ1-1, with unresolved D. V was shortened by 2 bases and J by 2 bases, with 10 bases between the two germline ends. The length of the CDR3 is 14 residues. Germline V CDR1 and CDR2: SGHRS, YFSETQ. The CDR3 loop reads CASSLMSVNTEAFF. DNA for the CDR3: TGCGCCAGCAGCTTAATGTCAGTCAACACTGAAGCTTTCTTT.

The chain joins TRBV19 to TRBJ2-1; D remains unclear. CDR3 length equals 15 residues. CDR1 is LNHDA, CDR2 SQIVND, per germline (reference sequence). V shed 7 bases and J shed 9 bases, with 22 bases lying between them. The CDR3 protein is CASTLISGSLSEQFF. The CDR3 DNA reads TGTGCCAGTACCCTCATCTCCGGCAGCCTGAGTGAGCAGTTCTTC.

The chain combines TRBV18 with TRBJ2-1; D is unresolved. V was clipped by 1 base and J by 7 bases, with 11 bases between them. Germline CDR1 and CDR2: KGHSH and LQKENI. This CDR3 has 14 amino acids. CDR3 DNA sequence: TGTGCCAGCTCACCACAGGGATCCTTGAATGAGCAGTTCTTC. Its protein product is CASSPQGSLNEQFF. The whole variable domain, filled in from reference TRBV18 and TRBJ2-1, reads NAGVMQNPRHLVRRRGQEARLRCSPMKGHSHVYWYRQLPEEGLKFMVYLQKENIIDESGMPKERFSAEFPKEGPSILRIQQVVRGDSAAYFCASSPQGSLNEQFFGPGTRLTVL.

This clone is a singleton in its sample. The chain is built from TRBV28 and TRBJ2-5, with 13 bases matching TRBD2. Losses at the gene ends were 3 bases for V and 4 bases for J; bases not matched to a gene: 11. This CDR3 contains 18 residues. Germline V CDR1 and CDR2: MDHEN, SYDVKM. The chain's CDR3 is CASSLYRLAGGLRETQYF. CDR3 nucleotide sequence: TGTGCCAGCAGTTTGTACAGACTAGCGGGAGGCCTAAGAGAGACCCAGTACTTC. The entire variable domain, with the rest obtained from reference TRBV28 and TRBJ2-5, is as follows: DVKVTQSSRYLVKRTGEKVFLECVQDMDHENMFWYRQDPGLGLRLIYFSYDVKMKEKGDIPEGYSVSREKKERFSLILESASTNQTSMYLCASSLYRLAGGLRETQYFGPGTRLLVL.

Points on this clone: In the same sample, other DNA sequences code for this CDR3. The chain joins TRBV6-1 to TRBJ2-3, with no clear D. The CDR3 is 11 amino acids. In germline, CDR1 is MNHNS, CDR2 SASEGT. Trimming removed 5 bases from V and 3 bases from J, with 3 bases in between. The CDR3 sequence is CASSRTDTQYF. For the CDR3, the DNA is TGTGCCAGCAGTCGAACAGATACGCAGTATTTT.

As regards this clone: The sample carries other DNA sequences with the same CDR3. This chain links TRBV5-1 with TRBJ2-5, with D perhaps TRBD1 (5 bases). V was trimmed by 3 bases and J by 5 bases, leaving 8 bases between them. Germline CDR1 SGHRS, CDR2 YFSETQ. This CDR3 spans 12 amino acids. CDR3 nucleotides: TGCGCCAGCAGCTCAGGGATGGAGACCCAGTACTTC. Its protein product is CASSSGMETQYF.

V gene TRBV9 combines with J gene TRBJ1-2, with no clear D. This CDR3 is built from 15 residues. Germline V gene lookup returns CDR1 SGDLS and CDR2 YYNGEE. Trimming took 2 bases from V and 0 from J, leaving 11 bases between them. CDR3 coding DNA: TGTGCCAGCAGCGTTACCGGGGATTCTAACTATGGCTACACCTTC. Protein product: CASSVTGDSNYGYTF.

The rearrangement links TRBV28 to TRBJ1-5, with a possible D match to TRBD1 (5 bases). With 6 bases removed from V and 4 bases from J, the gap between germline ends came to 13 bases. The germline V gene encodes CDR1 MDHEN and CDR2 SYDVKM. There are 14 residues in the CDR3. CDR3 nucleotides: TGTGCCAGCAGGATCACACCAGGGAATCAGCCCCAGCATTTT. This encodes CASRITPGNQPQHF. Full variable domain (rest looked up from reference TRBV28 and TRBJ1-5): DVKVTQSSRYLVKRTGEKVFLECVQDMDHENMFWYRQDPGLGLRLIYFSYDVKMKEKGDIPEGYSVSREKKERFSLILESASTNQTSMYLCASRITPGNQPQHFGDGTRLSIL.

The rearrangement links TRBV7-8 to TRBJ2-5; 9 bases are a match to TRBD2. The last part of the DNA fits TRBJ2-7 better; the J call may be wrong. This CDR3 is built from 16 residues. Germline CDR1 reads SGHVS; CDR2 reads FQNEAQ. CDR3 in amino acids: CASSPRGGLVQYEQYF. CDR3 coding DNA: TGTGCCAGCAGCCCGCGGGGGGGACTAGTTCAGTACGAGCAGTACTTC.

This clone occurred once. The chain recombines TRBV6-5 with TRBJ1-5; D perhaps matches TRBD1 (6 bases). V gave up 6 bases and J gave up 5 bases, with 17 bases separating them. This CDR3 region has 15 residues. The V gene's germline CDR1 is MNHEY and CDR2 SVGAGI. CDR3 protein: CASSPSGGLYQPQHF. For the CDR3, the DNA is TGTGCCAGCAGCCCCTCGGGGGGGCTTTATCAGCCCCAGCATTTT.

CDR3 DNA: TGTGCCAGTAGTCTAAGCGGAGAAGGGGTCTACGAGCAGTACTTC. It encodes CASSLSGEGVYEQYF. The rearrangement uses TRBV19 and TRBJ2-7; D could derive from TRBD1 or TRBD2 (5 bases each). V lost 5 bases, J lost 3 bases, and 17 bases lay in between. The CDR3 is 15 residues long. The germline V gene encodes CDR1 LNHDA and CDR2 SQIVND (reference sequence). The full variable domain, in which reference TRBV19 and TRBJ2-7 provide the parts outside the CDR3, is DGGITQSPKYLFRKEGQNVTLSCEQNLNHDAMYWYRQDPGQGLRLIYYSQIVNDFQKGDIAEGYSVSREKKESFPLTVTSAQKNPTAFYLCASSLSGEGVYEQYFGPGTRLTVT.

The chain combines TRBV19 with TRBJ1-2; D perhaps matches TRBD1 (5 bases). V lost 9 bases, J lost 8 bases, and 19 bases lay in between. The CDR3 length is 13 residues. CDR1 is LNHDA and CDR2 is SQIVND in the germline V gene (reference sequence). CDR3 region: CASSRERTSGYTF. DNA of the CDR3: TGTGCCAGCAGTCGGGAACGGACATCGGGCTACACCTTC.